The 21 T cell receptor beta chains given below trace back to one sample, sequenced in a study of T-cell memory formation after mild COVID-19. TCRdb itself ran the 5' RACE reads through MiXCR, one entry per CDR3 protein. In the table there are about 350,000 distinct CDR3 sequences, around 13% of which are singletons. Sample: PBMCs or a T cell subset sorted from them (not recorded which). These receptor sequences come from a man between 18 and 29 years old who had mild COVID-19 (a few samples of this study predate the infection). Cell type and time point are not known.

The V and J genes are TRBV28 and TRBJ2-5, with D tentatively TRBD2 (6 bases). The CDR3 consists of 13 residues. Germline CDR1 is MDHEN and CDR2 is SYDVKM. Trimming stripped 5 bases from V and 3 bases from J, with 10 bases between. The CDR3 coding sequence is TGTGCCAGCAGTCGTGGGAGGAAAGAGACCCAGTACTTC. This encodes CASSRGRKETQYF.

V is TRBV27 and J is TRBJ1-5, with D unclear. The V and J ends lost 6 bases and 6 bases respectively, with 12 bases between them. Germline V gene lookup returns CDR1 MNHEY and CDR2 SMNVEV (reference sequence). The CDR3 has 13 residues. The CDR3 region has the DNA TGTGCCAGCAGGCAAGGTTCGGGTCAGCCCCAGCATTTT. Its protein product is CASRQGSGQPQHF.

This clonotype was detected only a few times. The chain is built from TRBV6-5 and TRBJ2-7, with D perhaps given as TRBD1 or TRBD2 (5 bases each). With 10 bases removed from V and 2 bases from J, the gap between germline ends came to 15 bases. This CDR3 spans 13 amino acids. CDR1 is MNHEY and CDR2 is SVGAGI in the germline V gene. The CDR3 loop is CAIRAGTTYEQYV. In DNA form, the CDR3 reads TGTGCCATAAGGGCCGGGACGACCTACGAGCAGTACGTC.

This clonotype occurred a few times. V gene TRBV7-2 combines with J gene TRBJ2-5; 15 bases are shared with TRBD2. The CDR3 sequence is 15 residues long. Germline V lookup: CDR1 SGHTA, CDR2 FQGNSA. V was clipped by 8 bases and J by 5 bases; unmatched bases: 6. The CDR3 DNA sequence: TGTGCCAGCCACTGGACTAGCGGGGGGGCCGAGACCCAGTACTTC. As protein: CASHWTSGGAETQYF.

This rearrangement joins TRBV4-1 to TRBJ2-7; D gene unclear. CDR1 and CDR2 from the germline V gene are MGHRA and YSYEKL. This CDR3 spans 13 amino acids. Trimming stripped 4 bases from V and 3 bases from J, with 10 bases between. This chain's CDR3 is CASSPSQGYEQYF. In DNA, the CDR3 is TGCGCCAGCAGCCCCTCCCAAGGCTACGAGCAGTACTTC.

This clonotype showed up just a few times. The CDR3 loop reads CASRTGTSAAINEQFF. In DNA, the CDR3 is TGCGCCAGCAGGACCGGGACCTCCGCAGCGATCAATGAGCAGTTCTTC. V usage is TRBV10-2 and J usage is TRBJ2-1, with D perhaps being TRBD1 or TRBD2 (5 bases each). The CDR3 length is 16 residues. Trimming cost V 6 bases and J 6 bases, with 21 bases left between them. Germline loops: CDR1 WSHSY, CDR2 SAAADI.

The chain joins TRBV7-3 to TRBJ2-1; the D is unclear. The ends were cut back, 2 bases at V and 6 bases at J, with 11 bases in the middle. The V gene's germline CDR1 is SGHTA and CDR2 FQGTGA. The CDR3 consists of 14 residues. This CDR3 is CASSLETRANEQFF. The CDR3 bases are TGTGCCAGCAGCTTAGAGACAAGGGCCAATGAGCAGTTCTTC.

This sequence joins TRBV27 and TRBJ2-7, with 9 bases fitting TRBD2. CDR1 and CDR2 from the germline V gene are MNHEY and SMNVEV (reference sequence). This CDR3 spans 16 amino acids. The junction had 14 bases not matched to a gene; V was cut back by 5 bases and J by 6 bases. The CDR3 nucleotides read TGTGCCAGCAGTCCACGTATGCGGGGGGGCCGGTCCGAGCAGTACTTC. It encodes CASSPRMRGGRSEQYF.

This clonotype has only a few counts. The chain is built from TRBV7-3 and TRBJ2-1; 7 bases agree with TRBD2. This CDR3 spans 18 amino acids. Trimming removed 2 bases from V and 7 bases from J; junction bases left unmatched: 17. Per germline, CDR1 SGHTA and CDR2 FQGTGA. The DNA for the CDR3 is TGTGCCAGCAGCTTATGGGGCGTGCCAGCGGGGCTAGGGAATGAGCAGTTCTTC. Translation: CASSLWGVPAGLGNEQFF.

This clonotype has ten or more counts. The chain recombines TRBV7-2 with TRBJ2-1, with D perhaps TRBD1 (5 bases). V lost 4 bases and J lost 8, with 21 bases in between. The germline V gene encodes CDR1 SGHTA and CDR2 FQGNSA. The CDR3 runs 16 residues. DNA of the CDR3: TGTGCCAGCAGCTCCACCCAGGGCGGCCCCAGGGATGAGCAGTTCTTC. The encoded protein is CASSSTQGGPRDEQFF.

This clonotype was counted a few times. The chain is built from TRBV12-3 or TRBV12-4 and TRBJ2-2; 9 nucleotides align to TRBD2. J was trimmed by 6 bases and V by 5 bases; bases with no gene match: 13. The CDR3 has 17 residues. CDR3 amino acids: CASSPPRGGARAGELFF. The CDR3 DNA follows: TGTGCCAGCAGTCCGCCTCGCGGGGGGGCCCGAGCCGGGGAGCTGTTTTTT.

This clonotype was observed a handful of times. This rearrangement joins TRBV10-3 to TRBJ2-5; TRBD2 matches 12 bases. The CDR3 spans 17 residues. With 4 bases clipped from V and 4 bases from J, the junction kept 10 bases outside the gene matches. Germline lookup yields CDR1 ENHRY and CDR2 SYGVKD. The DNA for the CDR3 is TGTGCCATCAGTGCTCAACCACTAGCGGGGGGAGGAGAGACCCAGTACTTC. Its translation: CAISAQPLAGGGETQYF.

J is TRBJ2-5 and V is TRBV11-2; 8 positions agree with TRBD2. The CDR3 is 15 amino acids. Germline assignment: CDR1 SGHAT and CDR2 FQNNGV. With V trimmed by 5 bases and J by 5 bases, 10 bases remained unmatched. CDR3 protein: CASSVGTTGGETQYF. The DNA for the CDR3 is TGTGCCAGCAGCGTTGGGACGACGGGGGGGGAGACCCAGTACTTC.

This clonotype was seen more than once but under ten times. V gene TRBV15 combines with J gene TRBJ2-1; D call uncertain. With 8 bases removed from V and 5 bases from J, the gap between germline ends came to 16 bases. From germline, CDR1 is LNHNV and CDR2 YYDKDF (reference sequence). The CDR3 has 14 amino acids. The CDR3 coding sequence is TGTGCCACCCAGCGCCGACTCCAAAACAATGAGCAGTTCTTC. Translating gives CATQRRLQNNEQFF. Based on the CDR3 plus reference TRBV15 and TRBJ2-1, the full variable domain is DAMVIQNPRYQVTQFGKPVTLSCSQTLNHNVMYWYQQKSSQAPKLLFHYYDKDFNNEADTPDNFQSRRPNTSFCFLDIRSPGLGDTAMYLCATQRRLQNNEQFFGPGTRLTVL.

The rearrangement joins TRBV28 to TRBJ2-1, with TRBD1 matching 8 bases. The CDR3 totals 12 residues. Germline V lookup: CDR1 MDHEN, CDR2 SYDVKM. J was trimmed by 15 bases and V by 6 bases; bases with no gene match: 10. Written as DNA, the CDR3 is TGTGCCAGCAGCTCGTCAGGGGGCCGTTGGTTCTTC. This gives the protein CASSSSGGRWFF.

The chain joins TRBV20-1 to TRBJ2-1, with 11 bases that match TRBD2. Germline values: CDR1 DFQATT, CDR2 SNEGSKA (reference sequence). V trimming: 3 bases; J trimming: 8 bases; junction bases outside the gene matches: 6. The CDR3 length is 14 residues. The CDR3 region is CSARTSGEGDEQFF. The CDR3 region has the DNA TGCAGTGCTAGGACTAGCGGGGAGGGCGATGAGCAGTTCTTC.

The J gene is TRBJ1-2, the V gene TRBV7-2, with D possibly TRBD1 on 5 matching bases. CDR3 length: 13 residues. Germline CDR1 and CDR2: SGHTA and FQGNSA. The ends were cut back, 5 bases at V and 2 bases at J, with 9 bases in the middle. CDR3 in amino acids: CASSVQGNYGYTF. The CDR3 DNA is TGTGCCAGCAGCGTTCAGGGAAACTATGGCTACACCTTC.

This clonotype has more than one count but fewer than ten. V gene TRBV5-1 combines with J gene TRBJ2-3; D is possibly TRBD1 (8 bases). This CDR3 has 16 amino acids. The germline gives CDR1 SGHRS, CDR2 YFSETQ. V was shortened by 3 bases and J by 2 bases, with 16 bases between the two germline ends. CDR3 amino acids: CASSSGAGQDTDTQYF. DNA for the CDR3: TGCGCCAGCAGCTCGGGAGCGGGACAGGACACAGATACGCAGTATTTT.

This clonotype was recorded many times. This chain connects TRBV29-1 to TRBJ1-1; D is unclear. The germline V gene has CDR1 SQVTM and CDR2 ANQGSEA. The CDR3 consists of 12 residues. The V gene lost 3 bases and the J gene lost 4 bases, with 9 bases spanning the gap. The CDR3 DNA sequence: TGCAGCGTTGACTACGGGAGCACTGAAGCTTTCTTT. It translates to CSVDYGSTEAFF.

Many counts were recorded for this clonotype. The chain combines TRBV12-3 or TRBV12-4 with TRBJ1-5; D call uncertain. CDR3 length: 13 residues. V lost 5 bases to trimming and J lost 6 bases, with 11 bases between them. The CDR3 protein is CASSPSEVQPQHF. The CDR3 bases are TGTGCCAGCAGTCCATCCGAAGTTCAGCCCCAGCATTTT.

This clonotype was observed at least ten times. The chain is built from TRBV4-1 and TRBJ2-6; 8 bases agree with TRBD1. J gave up 0 bases and V 3 bases, and 10 bases lay outside the gene matches. CDR1 is MGHRA, CDR2 YSYEKL, per germline. The length of the CDR3 is 19 residues. CDR3: CASSHRTGNFISGANVLTF. The CDR3 DNA reads TGCGCCAGCAGCCACCGGACAGGGAATTTCATCTCTGGGGCCAACGTCCTGACTTTC.